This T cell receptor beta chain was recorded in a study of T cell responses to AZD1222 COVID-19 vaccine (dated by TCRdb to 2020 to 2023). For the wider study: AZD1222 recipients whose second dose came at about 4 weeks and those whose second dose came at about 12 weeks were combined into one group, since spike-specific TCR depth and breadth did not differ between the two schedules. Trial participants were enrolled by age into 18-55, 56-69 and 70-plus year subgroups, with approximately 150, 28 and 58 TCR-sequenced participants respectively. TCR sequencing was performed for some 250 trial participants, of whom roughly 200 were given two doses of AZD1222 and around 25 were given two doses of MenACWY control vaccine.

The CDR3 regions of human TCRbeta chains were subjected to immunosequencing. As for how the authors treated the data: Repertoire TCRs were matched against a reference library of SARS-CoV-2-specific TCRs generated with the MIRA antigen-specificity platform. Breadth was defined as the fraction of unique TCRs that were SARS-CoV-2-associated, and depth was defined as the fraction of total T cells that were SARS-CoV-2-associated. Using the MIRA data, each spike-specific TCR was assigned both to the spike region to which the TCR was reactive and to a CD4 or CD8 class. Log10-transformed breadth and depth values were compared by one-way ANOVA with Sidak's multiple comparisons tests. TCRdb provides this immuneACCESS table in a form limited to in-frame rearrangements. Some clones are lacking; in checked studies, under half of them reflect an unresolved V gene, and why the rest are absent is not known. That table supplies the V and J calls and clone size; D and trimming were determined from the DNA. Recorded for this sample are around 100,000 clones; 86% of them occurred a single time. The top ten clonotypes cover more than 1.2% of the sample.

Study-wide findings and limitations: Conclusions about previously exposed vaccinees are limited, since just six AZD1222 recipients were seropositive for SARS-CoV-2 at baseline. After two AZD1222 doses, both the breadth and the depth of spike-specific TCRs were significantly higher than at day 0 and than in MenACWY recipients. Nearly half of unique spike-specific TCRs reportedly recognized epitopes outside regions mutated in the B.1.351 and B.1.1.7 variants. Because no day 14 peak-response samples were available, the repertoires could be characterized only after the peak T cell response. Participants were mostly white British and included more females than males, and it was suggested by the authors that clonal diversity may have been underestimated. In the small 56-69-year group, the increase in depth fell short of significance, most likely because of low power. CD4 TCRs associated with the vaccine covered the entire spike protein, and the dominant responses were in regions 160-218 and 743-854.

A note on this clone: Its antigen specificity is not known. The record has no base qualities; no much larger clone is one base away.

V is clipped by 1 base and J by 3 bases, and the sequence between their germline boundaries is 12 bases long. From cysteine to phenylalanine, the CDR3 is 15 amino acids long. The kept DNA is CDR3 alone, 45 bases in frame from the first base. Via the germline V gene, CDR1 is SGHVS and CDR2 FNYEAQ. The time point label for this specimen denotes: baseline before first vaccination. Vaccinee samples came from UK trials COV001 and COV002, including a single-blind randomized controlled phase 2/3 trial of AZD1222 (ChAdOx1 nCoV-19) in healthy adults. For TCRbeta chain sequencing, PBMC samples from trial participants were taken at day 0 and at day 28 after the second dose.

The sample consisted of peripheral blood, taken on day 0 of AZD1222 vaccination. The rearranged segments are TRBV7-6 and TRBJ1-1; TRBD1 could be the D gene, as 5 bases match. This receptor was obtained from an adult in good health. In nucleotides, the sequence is TGTGCCAGCAGCTTAGAGAGGGGAGGGGACACTGAAGCTTTCTTT. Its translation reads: CASSLERGGDTEAFF.